This T cell receptor beta chain is drawn from a study of blood T cell repertoires in COVID-19 (dated by TCRdb to about 2020). About the study as a whole: The collaborator samples originated in the United States, Italy and Spain and spanned the acute and convalescent phases of COVID-19. The prospective study material was composed of cDNA or gDNA derived from T cells, B-cell-depleted T cells, or PBMCs. Deeply sampled blood TCRbeta repertoires from subjects exposed to, actively infected with, or recovered from COVID-19 were included in the dataset. The repertoires were released in a freely available public database intended as a resource for research on the immune response to SARS-CoV-2. The samples were drawn from two sources: the first 160 participants of the ongoing ImmuneRACE study, and 1,254 subjects contributed by 6 global collaborators. The sample metadata nearly always contained a de-identified subject ID, COVID-19 status, age in years and sex. Where available, HLA class I and class II types were obtained from metadata supplied by the sample provider rather than from assay-based typing.

Only a few counts were recorded for this clone. Its antigen is unknown. It has no much larger one-base neighbor in the sample; base qualities were not kept. General study outcomes and caveats: The amount of clinical and demographic metadata varied by source and participant and was provided uncurated.

One collaborating source in Seattle enrolled patients while the patients were actively infected and followed the patients over time throughout the course of disease. The collaborating institutions used their own protocols to collect whole blood in K2EDTA tubes. For TCRbeta analysis, collaborators shipped samples in one of three forms: frozen whole blood, isolated PBMCs, or DNA extracted from either of those sample types. The CDR3 contains 16 residues, cysteine and phenylalanine counted. The read is trimmed to its CDR3 DNA, 48 bases read in frame from base 1. CDR1 and CDR2 (SGHAT, FQNNGV) derive from the germline V gene. A distance of 12 bases separates the germline ends of V and J, which lose 1 base and 0 bases respectively. TCRbeta CDR3 regions were amplified from genomic DNA by means of the immunoSEQ Assay, a bias-controlled multiplex PCR. The paper's processing steps were these. The number of nucleated cells in each sample was estimated from the amplification of reference gene primers within the assay. Sequence reads were collapsed and filtered to measure the absolute abundance of every unique TCRbeta CDR3 rearrangement. For each sample, productive Simpson clonality was calculated by taking the square root of Simpson's diversity index across productive rearrangements. As stored in TCRdb, this immuneACCESS dataset retains in-frame rearrangements with V and J assigned. A fraction of the clones does not appear; measured against another copy, unresolved V genes explain less than half of the discrepancy, and the remainder lacks a known reason. The DNA gave D and trimming, while V, J and clone size come from that table. This sample holds fewer than 250,000 clones; under 90% were observed only once. Around a tenth of the sample comes from the top ten.

The source of this sequence is a man between 45 and 60 years old with COVID-19, enrolled during active disease. This chain joins TRBV11-2 to TRBJ1-1; TRBD1 is perhaps the D gene, given 5 matching bases. The specimen sequenced was peripheral blood. The DNA reads TGTGCCAGCAGCTTAGGCCGGACATATTTGAACACTGAAGCTTTCTTT. This sequence encodes CASSLGRTYLNTEAFF.